These T cell receptor beta chains were read from a single sample in a study of chemoradiotherapy in HPV16-positive cancers. Measured with immunoSEQ multiplex PCR; TCRdb has only the in-frame clones, and not every one. The data hold approximately 800 clones, with 76% observed a single time. The sample in question was tumor tissue, obtained from a patient who underwent chemoradiotherapy. The receptors were gathered from a human donor with HPV-associated anogenital cancer. Both conserved end residues are part of each CDR3. D genes are given only for firm matches. Part of the rows lack a size; the others show once, few, many or a class for expanded clones.

clone_size	d_call	j_call	v_call	cdr3_nt	cdr3_aa
-	-	TRBJ2-7	TRBV29-1	TGCAGCGTGATGAGCGGTTCGTACGAGCAGTACTTC	CSVMSGSYEQYF
-	-	TRBJ1-2	TRBV28	TGTGCCAGCAGTTTAACCGGGACGGTTCCTTATGGCTACACCTTC	CASSLTGTVPYGYTF
once	-	TRBJ2-2	TRBV27	TGTGCCAGCACCCCGTCCCTCACCGGGGAGCTGTTTTTT	CASTPSLTGELFF
few	-	TRBJ1-5	TRBV12-5	TGTGCTAGTGACCCGACCTTTTATAGCAATCAGCCCCAGCATTTT	CASDPTFYSNQPQHF
-	-	TRBJ1-1	TRBV7-2	TGTGCCAGCAGCTTACGAGGGGATGGGGGAAACACTGAAGCTTTCTTT	CASSLRGDGGNTEAFF
-	TRBD1	TRBJ1-2	TRBV28	TGTGCCAGCAGTCCCCGGACAGGGGGGTGGTACGGCTACACCTTC	CASSPRTGGWYGYTF
once	-	TRBJ1-4	TRBV5-1	TGCGCCAGCAGCCAGGGTCGGGGTGATGAAAAACTGTTTTTT	CASSQGRGDEKLFF
once	-	TRBJ2-5	TRBV4-3	TGCGCCAGCAGCTACACCAGGACGAGCGGGGAGACCCAGTACTTC	CASSYTRTSGETQYF
few	-	TRBJ2-1	TRBV28	TGTGCCAGCAGTTTCCTTTTCGGGAGTTCCTACAATGAGCAGTTCTTC	CASSFLFGSSYNEQFF
-	TRBD1	TRBJ1-5	TRBV5-1	TGCGCCAGCAGCATCGGACAGGGCCTTGAGCCCCAGCATTTT	CASSIGQGLEPQHF
-	-	TRBJ2-7	TRBV7-9	TGTGCCAGCAGCTTATCAGGCGGTGCCTCCTACGAGCAGTACTTC	CASSLSGGASYEQYF
-	-	TRBJ1-3	TRBV14	TGTGCCAGCAGCCAAGACCGAAACACCATATATTTT	CASSQDRNTIYF
-	TRBD1	TRBJ1-4	TRBV4-3	TGCGCCAGCAGGGATAAGACAGGGGCTAATGAAAAACTGTTTTTT	CASRDKTGANEKLFF
-	TRBD2	TRBJ2-1	TRBV7-9	TGTGCCAGCAGCTCACGACTAGCGGGATCCTACAATGAGCAGTTCTTC	CASSSRLAGSYNEQFF
-	TRBD2	TRBJ2-5	TRBV5-5	TGTGCCAGCAGCCCGTACGGACTAGCGGGGGCCCATGAGACCCAGTACTTC	CASSPYGLAGAHETQYF
-	TRBD1	TRBJ2-2	TRBV7-9	TGTGCCAGCAGCCCCAGGGGGACACCGTACAGGGAGCTGTTTTTT	CASSPRGTPYRELFF
few	TRBD1	TRBJ2-6	TRBV12-5	TGTGCTAGTGGTTGGGACAGTTCTGGGGCCAACGTCCTGACTTTC	CASGWDSSGANVLTF